Listed below are T cell receptor beta chains from one sample, sequenced in a study of blood T cell repertoires in COVID-19. Sequencing used immunoSEQ multiplex PCR; TCRdb keeps in-frame clones, though not all of them. The sample records 35,000 to 45,000 clones, approximately 70% being singletons. The sequencing sample was made of peripheral blood. These receptors were taken from a man at least 80 years old with acute or convalescent COVID-19. Both conserved end residues are trimmed from each CDR3.

v_call	j_call	cdr3_aa
TRBV3-1/TRBV3-2	TRBJ2-7	ASSRFGGKAYEQY
TRBV3-1/TRBV3-2	TRBJ2-5	ASSTLTGSETQY
TRBV12-3/TRBV12-4	TRBJ1-1	ASSIYRVEAF
TRBV30	TRBJ2-7	AWSGKGQGAYEQY
TRBV28	TRBJ1-1	ASSFSGILMNTEAF
TRBV7-9	TRBJ1-5	ASSSQGSGGPQH
TRBV21-1	TRBJ2-7	ASSKLAHSYEQY
TRBV3-1/TRBV3-2	TRBJ2-2	ASSLTWGLAGNTGELF
TRBV9	TRBJ1-6	ASSPEGTGKQNSPLH
TRBV18	TRBJ2-5	ASSPMTGSETQY
TRBV6-2/TRBV6-3	TRBJ1-5	ASSFGTGGISNQPQH
TRBV7-8	TRBJ1-1	ASSADRGGGSTEAF
TRBV18	TRBJ1-2	ASSPPYSQNYGYT
TRBV7-2	TRBJ2-4	ASSLGGALGTFQY
TRBV28	TRBJ1-2	ASSWGTANYGYT
TRBV5-1	TRBJ2-7	ASSLGGTGVNEQY
TRBV27	TRBJ2-7	ASSPRALDIYEQY
TRBV30	TRBJ2-7	AWSGLAAQGQY
TRBV15	TRBJ1-2	ATSRVNSNYGYT
TRBV4-2	TRBJ2-7	ASSLGLAGGPTGEQY
TRBV6-1	TRBJ2-7	ASSELGTGTQKQY
TRBV27	TRBJ2-6	ASSLKGLADISGANVLT
TRBV30	TRBJ1-2	AWSLGINYGYT
TRBV2	TRBJ2-7	ASRNRGTSYEQY
TRBV14	TRBJ2-4	ASSQARGSIQY
TRBV14	TRBJ2-5	ASSHVFRGDETQY
TRBV5-4	TRBJ2-1	AGRWDSYNEQF
TRBV9	TRBJ2-1	ASSLRGGEQF
TRBV30	TRBJ2-4	AWSSRDSKNIQY
TRBV28	TRBJ2-1	ASSLRRLLAGKQF
TRBV10-3	TRBJ2-1	AISEPSAGNEQF
TRBV3-1/TRBV3-2	TRBJ1-2	ASSQGTWREDYGYT
TRBV14	TRBJ1-2	ASSSGQAAYGYT
TRBV7-9	TRBJ2-7	ASSLSSYEQY
TRBV18	TRBJ1-5	ASSPGGAGNQPQH
TRBV27	TRBJ2-6	ASSTTGLAGFSGANVLT
TRBV15	TRBJ2-1	ATSGFSGRTGEQF
TRBV6-5	TRBJ1-1	ASSYSQGGVNTEAF
TRBV28	TRBJ1-1	ASRRVGNTEAF
TRBV11-3	TRBJ2-1	ASSEGRSYNEQF
TRBV6-6	TRBJ2-2	AVSGKLPRAGGELF
TRBV24-1	TRBJ2-3	ATSTFPTDTQY
TRBV19	TRBJ1-6	ASSTGTVANSPLH
TRBV7-9	TRBJ1-2	ASSLVSPNYGYT
TRBV24-1	TRBJ2-2	ATNGGTGELF
TRBV5-1	TRBJ1-2	ASRRGQGADYGYT
TRBV6-5	TRBJ2-3	ASSSRPGDTQY
TRBV10-2	TRBJ1-5	ASRGQSRGQPQH
TRBV3-1/TRBV3-2	TRBJ2-7	ASSQGSSYEQY
TRBV6-5	TRBJ2-7	ASITGVIYEQY
TRBV5-4	TRBJ2-5	ASGAGQETQY
TRBV7-2	TRBJ2-3	ASSLGTFFSTDTQY
TRBV10-3	TRBJ2-7	AISESLGGSSYEQY
TRBV6-6	TRBJ2-2	ASSYRVNTGELF
TRBV2	TRBJ2-7	ASSGLAGRYEQY